This T cell receptor (beta chain) was sequenced during a study of blood T cells in healthy people across ages. Points from the study as a whole: PBMCs went unsorted, and a conclusive naive versus antigen-experienced comparison was therefore prevented. TCR beta diversity per million T cells fell roughly linearly with age.

Regarding this clonotype: The antigen is undetermined.

This CDR3 region has 17 residues. The V and J ends lost 3 bases and 0 bases respectively, with 17 bases between them. In germline, CDR1 is LGHDT, CDR2 YNNKEL (reference sequence). Sample-barcoded 5' priming and a J-beta primer mix drove a second PCR of about 6 to 11 cycles. Each cDNA was tagged by a template-switch adaptor containing 12 random nucleotides. TCRdb recomputed calls from the 5' RACE reads with MiXCR, one row per CDR3 protein. This table holds approximately 1.5 million distinct CDR3 sequences, approximately 32% found once. This TCR was sampled from a woman aged 25 to 39 in good health. This chain joins TRBV3-1 and TRBJ1-1; no definite D call. Source material: blood. The CDR3 DNA sequence: TGTGCCAGCAGCCATGATCGAATACGTGGAGTGAACACTGAAGCTTTCTTT. It is translated as CASSHDRIRGVNTEAFF.